The 29 T cell receptor beta chains reported below all come from one sample, sequenced in a study of T cells in Graves' hyperthyroidism and ophthalmopathy. RNA transcripts were the template for amplifying TCR beta CDR3 regions. Initially, a first-round RT-PCR of the TCR CDR3 employed the HTBI primer set. One entry per CDR3 protein results from TCRdb running MiXCR on the multiplex PCR reads. The data contain around 620,000 distinct CDR3 sequences, around 42% of them singletons. Sequenced material: peripheral blood or thyroid tissue (not recorded which). These receptors all come from an adult woman with Graves' disease, either hyperthyroidism or ophthalmopathy (not recorded which).

Comments on this clonotype: At one end, the junction sequence differs from germline, possibly due to a read error. This rearrangement joins TRBV5-1 to TRBJ1-4; the D gene is possibly TRBD1 (6 bases). There are 8 residues in the CDR3. The germline V gene encodes CDR1 SGHRS and CDR2 YFSETQ. CDR3 region: CASSVGAW. The CDR3 coding sequence is TGCGCCAGCAGCGTGGGGGCGTGG.

The chain carries TRBV10-3 and TRBJ1-5; no reliable D call. V was trimmed by 4 bases and J by 5 bases, leaving 15 bases between them. Per germline, CDR1 ENHRY and CDR2 SYGVKD. The CDR3 covers 15 residues. DNA for the CDR3: TGTGCCATCAGTGCGTCTGGGATGTCATATCAGCCCCAGCATTTT. Amino acids: CAISASGMSYQPQHF.

This clonotype was found many times. The rearrangement links TRBV7-6 to TRBJ1-1, with D perhaps matching TRBD1 (5 bases). The CDR3 runs 14 residues. V lost 5 bases and J lost 1, with 11 bases in between. Germline V gives CDR1 SGHVS, CDR2 FNYEAQ. The CDR3 nucleotides read TGTGCCAGCAGCCGCCTCGGGACGAACACTGAAGCTTTCTTT. This translates into CASSRLGTNTEAFF.

In this sample, this clonotype turned up a few times. This chain joins TRBV7-9 and TRBJ2-7; 7 bases match TRBD1. The length of the CDR3 is 15 residues. Germline V gives CDR1 SEHNR, CDR2 FQNEAQ (reference sequence). V lost 4 bases, J lost 1 base, and 7 bases stayed unmatched. The CDR3 spells CASSSRGWSSYEQYF. DNA for the CDR3: TGTGCCAGCAGCTCCAGGGGGTGGTCGTCCTACGAGCAGTACTTC.

This clonotype showed up many times. J is TRBJ1-2 and V is TRBV28, with TRBD1 matching 7 bases. The J segment lost 6 bases and the V segment lost 5 bases, leaving 0 bases of the junction unmatched. The germline V gene encodes CDR1 MDHEN and CDR2 SYDVKM. CDR3 length: 11 amino acids. DNA of the CDR3: TGTGCCAGCAGTGACAGGGATGGCTACACCTTC. Amino acid sequence: CASSDRDGYTF.

This clonotype has only a few counts. Germline and junction disagree at one end, which may indicate a read error. The genes are TRBV15 and TRBJ1-5, with D possibly being TRBD1 (5 bases). Germline V lookup: CDR1 LNHNV, CDR2 YYDKDF (reference sequence). CDR3 length equals 14 residues. The CDR3 DNA is TGTGCCGCCAGCAGTAGGCGGGACGTACAGCCCCAGCATTTT. Its translation: CAASSRRDVQPQHF.

The V gene is TRBV11-2, the J gene TRBJ1-2; the match to TRBD1 covers 7 bases. This CDR3 has 14 residues. Germline V gene data show CDR1 as SGHAT and CDR2 as FQNNGV. Trimming took 4 bases from V and 7 from J; bases not matched to a gene: 9. In nucleotides, the CDR3 is TGTGCCAGCAGCTCCCAGGGACAGCCGGGTGGCTACACCTTC. Translated, it gives CASSSQGQPGGYTF. Full variable domain (rest looked up from reference TRBV11-2 and TRBJ1-2): EAGVAQSPRYKIIEKRQSVAFWCNPISGHATLYWYQQILGQGPKLLIQFQNNGVVDDSQLPKDRFSAERLKGVDSTLKIQPAKLEDSAVYLCASSSQGQPGGYTFGSGTRLTVV.

This chain connects TRBV5-1 to TRBJ2-7; TRBD1 might be the D (5 bases). The CDR3 is 14 residues long. The V and J ends lost 4 bases and 1 base respectively, with 12 bases between them. Germline lookup yields CDR1 SGHRS and CDR2 YFSETQ. In nucleotides, the CDR3 is TGCGCCAGCAGCCCGACTGCAGGGTCCTACGAGCAGTACTTC. Translating gives CASSPTAGSYEQYF.

This clonotype was counted ten times or more. The V gene is TRBV29-1, the J gene TRBJ2-2; a possible D gene is TRBD2 (6 bases). Looked up from germline, CDR1 is SQVTM and CDR2 is ANQGSEA. The CDR3 totals 16 residues. Trimming shortened V by 4 bases and J by 4 bases, and 19 bases separated the two germline ends. The CDR3 is CSVVMGGYRGTGELFF. For the CDR3, the DNA is TGCAGCGTTGTTATGGGGGGATACCGTGGCACCGGGGAGCTGTTTTTT.

The genes are TRBV2 and TRBJ2-5, with 7 bases lining up with TRBD2. The CDR3 loop spans 16 amino acids. Losses at the gene ends were 2 bases for V and 4 bases for J; bases not matched to a gene: 10. Germline assignment: CDR1 SNHLY and CDR2 FYNNEI. CDR3 sequence (DNA): TGTGCCAGCAGTGAACTAGCGGAAGCTTCGGGAGAGACCCAGTACTTC. Amino acid sequence: CASSELAEASGETQYF.

The table lists this clonotype with many counts. The chain's CDR3 is CASSLELAGYEQYF. The CDR3 region has the DNA TGTGCCAGCAGCTTGGAACTAGCGGGATACGAGCAGTACTTC. This sequence joins TRBV7-2 and TRBJ2-7; 10 bases line up with TRBD2. The germline V gene has CDR1 SGHTA and CDR2 FQGNSA. Germline trimming cut 3 bases from V and 4 bases from J; bases unmatched to any gene: 3. The CDR3 has 14 amino acids.

This clonotype was counted at least ten times. The chain combines TRBV15 with TRBJ2-2, with D tentatively TRBD1 (6 bases). V lost 0 bases and J 5 bases, leaving 10 bases between the germline ends. The CDR3 extends over 15 amino acids. Germline V lookup: CDR1 LNHNV, CDR2 YYDKDF (reference sequence). The CDR3 reads CATSRDPRGTGELFF. The CDR3 DNA follows: TGTGCCACCAGCAGAGATCCCAGGGGAACCGGGGAGCTGTTTTTT.

This clonotype has only a few counts. This sequence joins TRBV2 and TRBJ2-7, with 9 bases lining up with TRBD2. The V gene's germline CDR1 is SNHLY and CDR2 FYNNEI. This CDR3 region has 14 residues. V shed 5 bases and J 3 bases; nucleotides not matched to a gene: 5. The CDR3, as DNA: TGTGCCAGCAGTTCCCTAGCGGGAAGCTACGAGCAGTACTTC. Encoded protein: CASSSLAGSYEQYF.

V usage is TRBV7-2 and J usage is TRBJ1-4; D perhaps matches TRBD1 (6 bases). The V gene's germline CDR1 is SGHTA and CDR2 FQGNSA. This CDR3 contains 15 residues. V was clipped by 5 bases and J by 8 bases, with 18 bases between them. The CDR3 DNA reads TGTGCCAGCAGCACGGGGGCAGGTAGACAAGAAAAACTGTTTTTT. Its protein is CASSTGAGRQEKLFF.

The V and J genes are TRBV20-1 and TRBJ1-5; 7 bases are a match to TRBD1. The CDR3 contains 15 residues. V gave up 3 bases and J gave up 8 bases; unmatched junction bases: 13. CDR1 DFQATT and CDR2 SNEGSKA come from the germline V gene (reference sequence). The CDR3: CSARRWTGIREPQHF. DNA for the CDR3: TGCAGTGCTAGGCGTTGGACAGGCATCAGGGAGCCCCAGCATTTT.

This clonotype has ten or more counts. The V call is TRBV29-1, the J call TRBJ1-2, with D tentatively TRBD1 (5 bases). Germline loops: CDR1 SQVTM, CDR2 ANQGSEA. V was trimmed by 6 bases and J by 2 bases, leaving 10 bases between them. The CDR3 covers 12 residues. CDR3 sequence reads: CSVTTDNYGYTF. The DNA for the CDR3 is TGCAGCGTGACGACAGACAACTATGGCTACACCTTC.

The chain joins TRBV12-3 or TRBV12-4 to TRBJ1-5, with 9 nucleotides matching TRBD1. The J segment lost 11 bases and the V segment lost 4 bases, leaving 15 bases of the junction unmatched. CDR3 length equals 16 residues. CDR3 DNA sequence: TGTGCCAGCAGTTGGCCGGGACAGGGTTCCCACGAGGCCCAGCATTTT. Its protein product is CASSWPGQGSHEAQHF.

This clonotype has a count of ten or more. The chain has TRBV6-1 and TRBJ2-2, with 8 bases aligning to TRBD2. This CDR3 spans 15 amino acids. Germline V gene sequence: CDR1 MNHNS, CDR2 SASEGT. V was clipped by 6 bases and J by 7 bases; unmatched bases: 10. CDR3 residues: CASRNPGLGSGELFF. The CDR3 coding sequence is TGTGCCAGCAGAAATCCGGGACTAGGCAGCGGGGAGCTGTTTTTT.

This clonotype has at least ten counts. The rearrangement links TRBV5-6 to TRBJ1-5; D gene uncertain. Germline V gene lookup returns CDR1 SGHDT and CDR2 YYEEEE. Trimming took off 0 bases at V and 9 bases at J, with 10 bases between the two ends. The CDR3 length is 13 residues. The CDR3 region has the DNA TGTGCCAGCAGCTTGGGGACGGGGTGGCCCCAGCATTTT. Its translation: CASSLGTGWPQHF.

The rearrangement uses TRBV14 and TRBJ1-2; TRBD1 matches 9 bases. The V gene's germline CDR1 is SGHDN and CDR2 FVKESK. Trimming took 0 bases from V and 4 from J; bases not matched to a gene: 9. This CDR3 is built from 17 residues. CDR3 nucleotide sequence: TGTGCCAGCAGCCAAGAAATAGGACAGGGGAACGGCTATGGCTACACCTTC. It is translated as CASSQEIGQGNGYGYTF. Filled out from reference TRBV14 and TRBJ1-2, the complete variable domain reads EAGVTQFPSHSVIEKGQTVTLRCDPISGHDNLYWYRRVMGKEIKFLLHFVKESKQDESGMPNNRFLAERTGGTYSTLKVQPAELEDSGVYFCASSQEIGQGNGYGYTFGSGTRLTVV.

The chain employs TRBV20-1 and TRBJ2-7; D unresolved. Germline CDR1 is DFQATT and CDR2 is SNEGSKA (reference sequence). CDR3 length: 13 residues. The ends were cut back, 0 bases at V and 0 bases at J, with 6 bases in the middle. The CDR3 spells CSARDKSSYEQYF. The CDR3 nucleotides are TGCAGTGCTAGAGATAAAAGCTCCTACGAGCAGTACTTC.

The chain couples TRBV7-2 to TRBJ2-5; 7 nucleotides match TRBD1. This CDR3 is built from 14 residues. Looked up from germline, CDR1 is SGHTA and CDR2 is FQGNSA. With 4 bases clipped from V and 5 bases from J, the junction kept 7 bases outside the gene matches. Written as DNA, the CDR3 is TGTGCCAGCAGCTCGGGTGACAGGGTCGAGACCCAGTACTTC. Its protein product is CASSSGDRVETQYF.

This chain connects TRBV24-1 to TRBJ2-5, with 12 bases identical to TRBD2. CDR1 is KGHDR and CDR2 is SFDVKD in the germline V gene. The CDR3 sequence is 16 residues long. V lost 3 bases to trimming and J lost 4 bases; unmatched junction nucleotides: 5. This CDR3 reads CATSDTSGRRGETQYF. CDR3 sequence (DNA): TGTGCCACCAGTGATACTAGCGGGAGGAGGGGAGAGACCCAGTACTTC.

This clonotype was seen ten or more times. The J gene is TRBJ2-7, the V gene TRBV5-1; TRBD1 matches at 9 bases. CDR1 is SGHRS, CDR2 YFSETQ, per germline. There are 15 residues in the CDR3. J was trimmed by 3 bases and V by 4 bases; bases with no gene match: 8. CDR3: CASSRLGTGIYEQYF. The CDR3 nucleotides are TGCGCCAGCAGCAGGTTGGGGACAGGGATCTACGAGCAGTACTTC.

The gene calls are TRBV20-1 and TRBJ2-2; D uncertain. The ends were cut back, 1 base at V and 0 bases at J, with 6 bases in the middle. The CDR3 runs to 14 residues. CDR1 is DFQATT, CDR2 SNEGSKA, per germline (reference sequence). The CDR3 loop is CSARGQANTGELFF. For the CDR3, the DNA is TGCAGTGCTAGAGGACAAGCGAACACCGGGGAGCTGTTTTTT.

The rearrangement uses TRBV5-1 and TRBJ1-2; the D gene is possibly TRBD1 (5 bases). The ends were cut back, 4 bases at V and 8 bases at J, with 12 bases in the middle. Per the germline V gene, CDR1 is SGHRS and CDR2 is YFSETQ. The CDR3 is 12 amino acids. The CDR3 coding sequence is TGCGCCAGCAGCCGTAGAGGGGACGGCTACACCTTC. Residues: CASSRRGDGYTF.

The chain carries TRBV2 and TRBJ2-7, with 10 bases identical to TRBD1. The CDR3 sequence is 15 residues long. Trimming took 6 bases from V and 6 from J; bases not matched to a gene: 11. The V gene's germline CDR1 is SNHLY and CDR2 FYNNEI. This chain's CDR3 is CASRPLSGQGGEQYF. The CDR3 DNA follows: TGTGCCAGCAGACCACTCTCCGGACAGGGGGGCGAGCAGTACTTC. Supplemented by reference TRBV2 and TRBJ2-7, the full variable domain reads EPEVTQTPSHQVTQMGQEVILRCVPISNHLYFYWYRQILGQKVEFLVSFYNNEISEKSEIFDDQFSVERPDGSNFTLKIRSTKLEDSAMYFCASRPLSGQGGEQYFGPGTRLTVT.

This clonotype has a single count. One junction end does not reproduce the germline sequence, and a read error may be involved. V is TRBV12-3 or TRBV12-4 and J is TRBJ1-5; no firm D call. The CDR3 is 14 residues long. The CDR3 DNA reads TGTGCCAGCAGTTTATCTGGAAGAAATCAGTCCCAGCATTTT. It is translated as CASSLSGRNQSQHF.

The chain couples TRBV29-1 to TRBJ1-1, with 8 positions matching TRBD1. Trimming cost V 6 bases and J 6 bases; bases outside gene matches: 18. Looked up from germline, CDR1 is SQVTM and CDR2 is ANQGSEA. The CDR3 has 16 amino acids. As DNA, the CDR3 is TGCAGCGTATGCATCGAGGGCCGGACAGGGATTGCTGAAGCTTTCTTT. Its translation is CSVCIEGRTGIAEAFF.